The 8 T cell receptor beta chains in this list originate from one sample, sequenced in a study of tumor-infiltrating lymphocytes in oesophageal squamous cell carcinoma. TCRdb re-called the PCR reads with MiXCR, one entry per CDR3 protein. The sample yields under 20,000 distinct CDR3 sequences, 40% to 55% seen once. The specimen sequenced was esophageal tumor tissue. The receptor set was obtained from a male donor with esophageal squamous cell carcinoma.

This clonotype has only one observation. This may be a read error, as it is one base from a much larger clone. The CDR3, as DNA: TGTGCCAGCAGTCTAGCGGGGGCCCAGGGGGAGCAGTTCTTC. Its translation: CASSLAGAQGEQFF. V is TRBV28 and J is TRBJ2-3; 10 bases agree with TRBD2. The assigned J gene may be wrong: the sequence end matches TRBJ2-1 better. The CDR3 length is 14 residues. Germline values: CDR1 MDHEN, CDR2 SYDVKM.

This clonotype showed up just a few times. The rearrangement joins TRBV20-1 to TRBJ2-5, with TRBD2 matching over 9 bases. The last part of the DNA fits TRBJ2-7 better; the J call may be wrong. CDR3 length equals 13 residues. Germline V lookup: CDR1 DFQATT, CDR2 SNEGSKA (reference sequence). The CDR3 DNA sequence: TGCAGTGCTAGCCTAGCGGGATTTTACGAGCAGTACTTC. Its translation is CSASLAGFYEQYF.

This clonotype was seen more than once but under ten times. The rearrangement joins TRBV7-8 to TRBJ2-5, with a tentative D call TRBD2 (6 bases). Deletions cut 5 bases from V and 5 bases from J, with 21 bases between. CDR1 and CDR2 from the germline V gene are SGHVS and FQNEAQ. The CDR3 has 16 amino acids. CDR3 residues: CASSGRGLGRGETQYF. The CDR3 DNA is TGTGCCAGCAGCGGTCGGGGCCTAGGCCGGGGGGAGACCCAGTACTTC.

In this sample, this clonotype turned up once. The germline gene is not matched at one end of the junction; a read error may be the cause. This chain connects TRBV7-6 to TRBJ2-1; the D gene is possibly TRBD2 (5 bases). The germline V gene encodes CDR1 SGHVS and CDR2 FNYEAQ. The CDR3 is 17 amino acids. CDR3 protein: CASSNGVLQSSYNEQFF. CDR3 DNA sequence: TGTGCTAGCAGTAACGGGGTCCTGCAGAGCTCCTACAATGAGCAGTTCTTC.

The gene calls are TRBV7-2 and TRBJ2-5, with a possible D match to TRBD2 (6 bases). The CDR3 runs 13 residues. The germline V and J ends were trimmed by 2 bases and 7 bases, with 11 bases remaining between them. The germline V gene encodes CDR1 SGHTA and CDR2 FQGNSA. CDR3 in amino acids: CASSLLRGWTQYF. The CDR3 DNA reads TGTGCCAGCAGCTTATTGCGGGGCTGGACCCAGTACTTC.

With regard to this clonotype: As the CDR3 is not closed by the conserved phenylalanine or tryptophan, this likely results from a read error. No DNA is shown, since the ends of the CDR3 on it are uncertain; the CDR3 is the one TCRdb lists. V and J are TRBV6-1 and TRBJ2-6; the DNA was not compared with TRBD1, the D call given in the table. The CDR3 spans 8 amino acids, including both terminal residues. Germline CDR1 and CDR2: MNHNS and SASEGT. The CDR3 here is CASSEPGQ.

This clonotype is judged medium-sized. This chain links TRBV7-2 with TRBJ2-2; D ambiguous. Germline CDR1 SGHTA, CDR2 FQGNSA. Trimming pared 2 bases from V and 6 bases from J, leaving 10 bases between. The CDR3 has 14 residues. CDR3 amino acids: CASSLSQGSGELFF. CDR3 DNA: TGTGCCAGCAGCTTAAGTCAAGGGTCCGGGGAGCTGTTTTTT. Full variable domain (remainder filled in from reference TRBV7-2 and TRBJ2-2): GAGVSQSPSNKVTEKGKDVELRCDPISGHTALYWYRQSLGQGLEFLIYFQGNSAPDKSGLPSDRFSAERTGGSVSTLTIQRTQQEDSAVYLCASSLSQGSGELFFGEGSRLTVL.

Comment on this clonotype: The CDR3 end shows no conserved phenylalanine or tryptophan, and so a read error is likely. It is unclear where the CDR3 begins or ends on the DNA, so no DNA is shown, and the CDR3 is as TCRdb lists it. CDR3: CATSADRVNSPLHFGN. The V and J genes are TRBV24-1 and TRBJ2-1; the table assigns TRBD1, which was not confirmed against the DNA. The CDR3 spans 16 amino acids, including both terminal residues. The germline V gene has CDR1 KGHDR and CDR2 SFDVKD.